This T cell receptor beta chain was captured by sequencing in a study of cytomegalovirus exposure and HLA in healthy donors. CDR3 length: 16 amino acids. The V gene's germline CDR1 is MNHEY and CDR2 SMNVEV (reference sequence). Trimming took 5 bases from V and 3 from J; bases not matched to a gene: 5. This PCR relied on a set of 60 Vbeta primers and 13 Jbeta primers. Measured with immunoSEQ multiplex PCR; TCRdb has only the in-frame clones, and not every one. Of 250,000 to 350,000 clones listed, about nine tenths are singletons. General observations from the study: Both high specificity and high sensitivity reportedly marked the classifier's diagnosis of cytomegalovirus status. Later analysis placed DRB1 highest and HLA-C lowest in TCR association rates, which differed by HLA locus.

Notes on this clone: Its matching antigen is unknown.

The source material was PBMCs. V gene TRBV27 combines with J gene TRBJ2-2, with 11 bases that match TRBD2. This TCR derives from a man in his forties or fifties in good health and CMV-seropositive. DNA for the CDR3: TGTGCCAGCAGTCCGGGACTAGCGGTGTACACCGGGGAGCTGTTTTTT. This translates into CASSPGLAVYTGELFF.